One sample yielded the 29 T cell receptor beta chains listed below, sequenced in a study of T cell responses to AZD1222 COVID-19 vaccine (dated by TCRdb to about 2021). Libraries were prepared through the immunoSEQ multiplex PCR assay. In TCRdb, the immuneACCESS table is reduced to in-frame sequences with V and J assigned. These tables do not hold every clone; where another copy was compared, an unresolved V gene accounts for under half, and the others remain unexplained. The sample table holds more than 70,000 clones, of which about 91% were seen once. The top ten clonotypes cover about 29% of the sample. This specimen's time point label, per the study, means: about 28 days (+/-7) after the second vaccine dose. The input for sequencing was peripheral blood, taken 28 days after the second AZD1222 dose. The receptors here all came from an adult who received the AZD1222 COVID-19 vaccine.

V gene TRBV7-9 combines with J gene TRBJ1-1, with D tentatively TRBD1 (5 bases). V was shortened by 7 bases and J by 1 base, with 13 bases between the two germline ends. Germline V gene sequence: CDR1 SEHNR, CDR2 FQNEAQ (reference sequence). CDR3 size: 14 residues. The CDR3 reads CASTTAGENTEAFF. CDR3 bases: TGTGCCAGCACCACCGCGGGGGAGAACACTGAAGCTTTCTTT.

The rearrangement uses TRBV5-1 and TRBJ2-7; 10 nucleotides align to TRBD2. Germline assignment: CDR1 SGHRS and CDR2 YFSETQ. The CDR3 contains 15 residues. Trimming removed 1 base from V and 2 bases from J; junction bases left unmatched: 3. The chain's CDR3 is CASSLSGRAAYEQYF. The DNA for the CDR3 is TGCGCCAGCAGCTTGAGCGGGAGGGCCGCCTACGAGCAGTACTTC.

The chain is built from TRBV4-1 and TRBJ2-5; 7 bases are shared with TRBD2. The germline V gene has CDR1 MGHRA and CDR2 YSYEKL. V trimming: 4 bases; J trimming: 5 bases; junction bases outside the gene matches: 7. The CDR3 has 14 amino acids. CDR3 sequence reads: CASSRQRREETQYF. The CDR3 nucleotides are TGCGCCAGCAGCCGCCAGAGGCGGGAGGAGACCCAGTACTTC.

The rearrangement uses TRBV18 and TRBJ2-1; possible D gene TRBD2, 6 bases. V was clipped by 3 bases and J by 1 base, with 16 bases between them. The CDR3 is 17 residues long. Germline CDR1 reads KGHSH; CDR2 reads LQKENI. CDR3 sequence reads: CASSPPVGSGSYNEQFF. CDR3 coding DNA: TGTGCCAGCTCACCTCCGGTTGGTAGCGGATCCTACAATGAGCAGTTCTTC.

The gene calls are TRBV10-3 and TRBJ1-3; no definite D call. Trimming pared 7 bases from V and 0 bases from J, leaving 7 bases between. The CDR3 runs 13 residues. Looked up from germline, CDR1 is ENHRY and CDR2 is SYGVKD. The CDR3 sequence: CAITADSGNTIYF. The CDR3 DNA follows: TGTGCCATCACGGCAGACTCTGGAAACACCATATATTTT.

With regard to this clone: At one end, the junction sequence differs from germline, possibly due to a read error. The rearrangement uses TRBV3-1 (or the pseudogene TRBV3-2) and TRBJ1-2, with D possibly matching TRBD1 (5 bases). This CDR3 region has 11 residues. Germline CDR1 is LGHDT and CDR2 is YNNKEL (reference sequence). The CDR3 here is CASSYQGTTIF. Here the CDR3 DNA reads TGTGCCAGCAGTTATCAGGGTACAACGATCTTC.

The chain uses TRBV9 and TRBJ2-1, with D uncertain. The CDR3 consists of 15 residues. Germline CDR1 is SGDLS and CDR2 is YYNGEE. Trimming took 0 bases from V and 3 from J, leaving 10 bases between them. The CDR3 reads CASSVAPDFYNEQFF. CDR3 bases: TGTGCCAGCAGCGTAGCCCCCGACTTCTACAATGAGCAGTTCTTC.

The CDR3 region has the DNA TGTGCCAGCAGTGATAGAATAGCGGACCTTGACGAGCAGTACTTC. Its translation is CASSDRIADLDEQYF. This rearrangement joins TRBV6-1 to TRBJ2-7; possibly TRBD2 for D (6 bases). Germline V CDR1 and CDR2: MNHNS, SASEGT. Trimming took off 3 bases at V and 5 bases at J, with 17 bases between the two ends. This CDR3 is built from 15 residues.

V usage is TRBV5-1 and J usage is TRBJ2-1; 9 nucleotides agree with TRBD2. Trimming at V came to 1 base and at J to 8 bases, leaving 7 bases not matched to a gene. The CDR3 sequence is 15 residues long. Germline V lookup: CDR1 SGHRS, CDR2 YFSETQ. The CDR3 sequence is CASSLSPAGGHEQFF. DNA of the CDR3: TGCGCCAGCAGCTTGAGCCCAGCGGGAGGTCATGAGCAGTTCTTC.

V gene TRBV9 combines with J gene TRBJ1-2, with 7 bases matching TRBD1. CDR3 size: 12 residues. Per the germline V gene, CDR1 is SGDLS and CDR2 is YYNGEE. Trimming removed 5 bases from V and 4 bases from J; junction bases left unmatched: 2. The CDR3 is CASSDRVYGYTF. The DNA for the CDR3 is TGTGCCAGCAGTGACAGGGTCTATGGCTACACCTTC.

The rearrangement links TRBV5-5 to TRBJ2-7; D gene uncertain. Germline lookup yields CDR1 SGHKS and CDR2 YYEKEE (reference sequence). V was cut by 2 bases and J by 4 bases, with 13 bases left in between. The CDR3 extends over 14 amino acids. CDR3: CASSFGAQNYEQYF. The CDR3 DNA reads as TGTGCCAGCAGCTTTGGTGCGCAAAATTACGAGCAGTACTTC.

The V gene is TRBV5-1, the J gene TRBJ2-7, with TRBD2 identical over 11 bases. V dropped 7 bases and J dropped 6; count of bases not matched to a gene: 6. The CDR3 has 13 residues. CDR1 SGHRS and CDR2 YFSETQ come from the germline V gene. The CDR3 sequence: CASQLAGEGEQYF. The CDR3 DNA is TGCGCCAGCCAACTAGCGGGAGAGGGCGAGCAGTACTTC.

The chain joins TRBV11-2 to TRBJ1-3; D is unclear. The V end lost 5 bases, the J end lost 1 base, and 12 bases lay between the germline ends. This CDR3 has 15 residues. The germline V gene has CDR1 SGHAT and CDR2 FQNNGV. The CDR3 sequence: CASSKGPGSGNTIYF. The CDR3 DNA reads as TGTGCCAGCAGCAAGGGTCCGGGGTCTGGAAACACCATATATTTT.

The chain carries TRBV18 and TRBJ1-2; perhaps TRBD1 as D (6 bases). The CDR3 is made up of 14 amino acids. The germline CDR1 and CDR2 sequences are KGHSH and LQKENI. With 4 bases removed from V and 0 bases from J, the gap between germline ends came to 9 bases. The CDR3 here is CASSLRTANYGYTF. In DNA form, the CDR3 reads TGTGCCAGCTCACTAAGGACAGCTAACTATGGCTACACCTTC.

The J gene is TRBJ1-6, the V gene TRBV5-1; D possibly corresponds to TRBD1 (6 bases). V lost 4 bases to trimming and J lost 4 bases, with 24 bases between them. The CDR3 extends over 19 amino acids. Germline V gives CDR1 SGHRS, CDR2 YFSETQ. Here the CDR3 reads CASSPLDRNPVDYNSPLHF. The CDR3 coding sequence is TGCGCCAGCAGCCCACTGGACAGAAACCCCGTTGATTATAATTCACCCCTCCACTTT.

The chain joins TRBV28 to TRBJ2-1, with TRBD2 identical over 8 bases. The germline CDR1 and CDR2 sequences are MDHEN and SYDVKM. Trimming at V came to 3 bases and at J to 6 bases, leaving 7 bases not matched to a gene. The CDR3 loop spans 15 amino acids. The CDR3 here is CASSFPLAVTNEQFF. Here the CDR3 DNA reads TGTGCCAGCAGTTTCCCACTAGCGGTAACCAATGAGCAGTTCTTC. The full variable domain, completed using reference TRBV28 and TRBJ2-1, is DVKVTQSSRYLVKRTGEKVFLECVQDMDHENMFWYRQDPGLGLRLIYFSYDVKMKEKGDIPEGYSVSREKKERFSLILESASTNQTSMYLCASSFPLAVTNEQFFGPGTRLTVL.

This sequence joins TRBV4-2 and TRBJ2-5; 10 positions match TRBD1. J gave up 5 bases and V 3 bases, and 6 bases lay outside the gene matches. This CDR3 has 15 amino acids. CDR1 LGHNA and CDR2 YNFKEQ come from the germline V gene. CDR3 nucleotides: TGTGCCAGCAGCCAGGGACAGGGGAGCAGGGAGACCCAGTACTTC. Encoded protein: CASSQGQGSRETQYF.

CDR3 sequence: CASSYAGGFQPQHF. CDR3 bases: TGTGCCAGCAGTTACGCCGGTGGCTTTCAGCCCCAGCATTTT. This chain uses TRBV6-2 or TRBV6-3 with TRBJ1-5; no clear D gene. Trimming shortened V by 2 bases and J by 6 bases, and 11 bases separated the two germline ends. The CDR3 has 14 residues. The germline gives CDR1 MNHEY, CDR2 SVGEGT.

The V call is TRBV10-3, the J call TRBJ2-1; D remains ambiguous. In germline, CDR1 is ENHRY, CDR2 SYGVKD. This CDR3 has 14 residues. The V end was cut by 8 bases, the J end by 4 bases, with 15 bases between. CDR3 sequence: CAIWVFSRYNEQFF. In DNA form, the CDR3 reads TGTGCCATCTGGGTTTTTAGTAGATACAATGAGCAGTTCTTC.

The chain links TRBV7-2 to TRBJ1-3, with D unresolved. Germline assignment: CDR1 SGHTA and CDR2 FQGNSA. The germline V and J ends were trimmed by 0 bases and 4 bases, with 16 bases remaining between them. This CDR3 spans 17 amino acids. The CDR3 loop reads CASSLAGPGSGGNTIYF. The CDR3 region has the DNA TGTGCCAGCAGCTTAGCTGGTCCCGGGTCGGGAGGAAACACCATATATTTT.

This clone has only one observation. The chain has TRBV5-5 and TRBJ1-3, with 9 bases that match TRBD1. V gave up 4 bases and J gave up 0 bases; unmatched junction bases: 8. Per germline, CDR1 SGHKS and CDR2 YYEKEE (reference sequence). This CDR3 is built from 17 residues. CDR3 loop: CASSAGQGILSGNTIYF. CDR3 sequence (DNA): TGTGCCAGCAGCGCGGGACAGGGAATTCTCTCTGGAAACACCATATATTTT.

The chain combines TRBV25-1 with TRBJ2-5, with D tentatively TRBD1 (6 bases). V lost 3 bases and J 3 bases, leaving 17 bases between the germline ends. From germline, CDR1 is MGHDK and CDR2 SYGVNS. The length of the CDR3 is 16 residues. CDR3 coding DNA: TGTGCCAGCAGTGACCCTCACAGGGCTGGGGAAGAGACCCAGTACTTC. Residues: CASSDPHRAGEETQYF.

The chain has TRBV19 and TRBJ2-3, with D maybe TRBD1 (6 bases). This CDR3 contains 15 residues. The ends were cut back, 5 bases at V and 2 bases at J, with 14 bases in the middle. Germline V gene lookup returns CDR1 LNHDA and CDR2 SQIVND (reference sequence). The CDR3 DNA reads as TGTGCCAGTAGTTTTTACAGGGCATTCACAGATACGCAGTATTTT. This sequence encodes CASSFYRAFTDTQYF. Based on the CDR3 plus reference TRBV19 and TRBJ2-3, the full variable domain is DGGITQSPKYLFRKEGQNVTLSCEQNLNHDAMYWYRQDPGQGLRLIYYSQIVNDFQKGDIAEGYSVSREKKESFPLTVTSAQKNPTAFYLCASSFYRAFTDTQYFGPGTRLTVL.

This clone came up a few times. The chain links TRBV4-3 to TRBJ1-2; 7 bases line up with TRBD1. The germline V gene has CDR1 LGHNA and CDR2 YSLEER. The CDR3 runs to 15 residues. Trimming at V came to 4 bases and at J to 4 bases, leaving 9 bases not matched to a gene. CDR3 in amino acids: CASSPERGQAYGYTF. The DNA for the CDR3 is TGCGCCAGCAGCCCAGAGAGAGGACAGGCCTATGGCTACACCTTC.

This chain links TRBV28 with TRBJ2-7; 12 bases align to TRBD2. The length of the CDR3 is 16 residues. CDR1 MDHEN and CDR2 SYDVKM come from the germline V gene. V lost 3 bases and J lost 3; bases outside the gene matches: 6. The chain's CDR3 is CASSFETSGRNYEQYF. The CDR3 coding sequence is TGTGCCAGCAGTTTCGAAACTAGCGGGAGGAACTACGAGCAGTACTTC.

J is TRBJ2-5 and V is TRBV28; D remains unclear. V lost 5 bases and J lost 7, with 14 bases in between. This CDR3 is 13 amino acids long. Germline values: CDR1 MDHEN, CDR2 SYDVKM. For the CDR3, the DNA is TGTGCCAGCAGTCCTCGGACGGGCTGGACCCAGTACTTC. Its protein product is CASSPRTGWTQYF.

V is TRBV12-3 or TRBV12-4 and J is TRBJ2-5; D is tentatively TRBD1 or TRBD2 (5 bases each). The CDR3 loop spans 13 amino acids. V gave up 10 bases and J gave up 7 bases, with 19 bases separating them. CDR3 region: CATSPGDQLTQYF. The CDR3 nucleotides read TGTGCCACTTCCCCCGGGGACCAGTTGACCCAGTACTTC.

The chain uses TRBV28 and TRBJ1-1, with no clear D. There are 12 residues in the CDR3. Between the trimmed V and J ends, which lost 1 base and 10 bases, there was a span of 10 bases. The germline CDR1 and CDR2 sequences are MDHEN and SYDVKM. In DNA, the CDR3 is TGTGCCAGCAGTTTATTCCCCGGTCCAGCTTTCTTT. This sequence encodes CASSLFPGPAFF.

This chain joins TRBV7-9 and TRBJ2-5, with 10 bases that match TRBD2. From germline, CDR1 is SEHNR and CDR2 FQNEAQ (reference sequence). The length of the CDR3 is 15 residues. V was pared by 2 bases and J by 5 bases, with 5 bases of the junction left unmatched. The CDR3 is CASSLRAGGWETQYF. The CDR3 DNA reads TGTGCCAGCAGCTTAAGAGCGGGAGGGTGGGAGACCCAGTACTTC.